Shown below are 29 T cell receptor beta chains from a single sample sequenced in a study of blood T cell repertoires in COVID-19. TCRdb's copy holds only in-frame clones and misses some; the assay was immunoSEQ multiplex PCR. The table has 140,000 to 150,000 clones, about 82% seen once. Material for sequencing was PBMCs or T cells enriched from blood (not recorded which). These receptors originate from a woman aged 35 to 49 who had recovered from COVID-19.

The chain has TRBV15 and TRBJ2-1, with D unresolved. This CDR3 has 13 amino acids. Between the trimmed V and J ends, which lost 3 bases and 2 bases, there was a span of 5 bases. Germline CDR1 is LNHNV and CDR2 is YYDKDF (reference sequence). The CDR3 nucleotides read TGTGCCACCAGCAGGGGCACCTACAATGAGCAGTTCTTC. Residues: CATSRGTYNEQFF.

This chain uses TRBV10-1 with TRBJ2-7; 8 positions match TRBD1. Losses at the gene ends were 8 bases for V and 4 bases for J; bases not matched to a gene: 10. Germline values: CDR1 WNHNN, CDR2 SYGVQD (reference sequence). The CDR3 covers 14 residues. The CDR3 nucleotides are TGCGCCAGCCCCGGAAGGACAGGGAGTTACGAGCAGTACTTC. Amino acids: CASPGRTGSYEQYF.

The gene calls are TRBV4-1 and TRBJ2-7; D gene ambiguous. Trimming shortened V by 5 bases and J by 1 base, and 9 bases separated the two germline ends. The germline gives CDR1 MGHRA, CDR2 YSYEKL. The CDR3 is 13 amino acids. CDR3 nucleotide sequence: TGCGCCAGCAGCTCTGGGCTGTCCTACGAGCAGTACTTC. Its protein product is CASSSGLSYEQYF.

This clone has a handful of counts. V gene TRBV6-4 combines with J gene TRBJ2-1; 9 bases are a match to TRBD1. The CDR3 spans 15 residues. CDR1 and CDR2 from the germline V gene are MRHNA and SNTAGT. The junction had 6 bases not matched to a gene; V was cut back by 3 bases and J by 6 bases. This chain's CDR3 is CASSERTGEVNEQFF. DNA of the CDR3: TGTGCCAGCAGTGAGCGGACAGGGGAGGTCAATGAGCAGTTCTTC.

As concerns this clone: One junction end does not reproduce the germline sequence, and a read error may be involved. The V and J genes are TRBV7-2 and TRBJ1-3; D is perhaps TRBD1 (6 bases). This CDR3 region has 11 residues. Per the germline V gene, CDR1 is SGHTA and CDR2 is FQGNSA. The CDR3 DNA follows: TGTGCCAGCAGCCCGCGGACAGAGATTACTTTT. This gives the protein CASSPRTEITF.

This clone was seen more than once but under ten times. The CDR3 is CASSRDRERKSNQPQHF. For the CDR3, the DNA is TGTGCCAGTAGCCGGGACAGGGAACGAAAGAGCAATCAGCCCCAGCATTTT. V and J are TRBV19 and TRBJ1-5, with 9 nucleotides matching TRBD1. CDR1 is LNHDA and CDR2 is SQIVND in the germline V gene (reference sequence). The J segment lost 1 base and the V segment lost 6 bases, leaving 10 bases of the junction unmatched. This CDR3 spans 17 amino acids.

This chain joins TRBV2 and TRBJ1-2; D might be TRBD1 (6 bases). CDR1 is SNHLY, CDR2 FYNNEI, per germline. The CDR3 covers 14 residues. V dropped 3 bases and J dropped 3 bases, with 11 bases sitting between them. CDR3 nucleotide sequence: TGTGCCAGCAGTGACCACAGGGCGGACTATGGCTACACCTTC. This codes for CASSDHRADYGYTF.

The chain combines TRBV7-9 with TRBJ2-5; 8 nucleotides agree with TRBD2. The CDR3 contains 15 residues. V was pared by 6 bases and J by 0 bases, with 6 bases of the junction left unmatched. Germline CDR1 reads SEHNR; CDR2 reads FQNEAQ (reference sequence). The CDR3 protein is CASSTSGVYQETQYF. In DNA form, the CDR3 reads TGTGCCAGCAGTACTAGCGGTGTGTACCAAGAGACCCAGTACTTC. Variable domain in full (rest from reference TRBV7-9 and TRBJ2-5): DTGVSQNPRHKITKRGQNVTFRCDPISEHNRLYWYRQTLGQGPEFLTYFQNEAQLEKSRLLSDRFSAERPKGSFSTLEIQRTEQGDSAMYLCASSTSGVYQETQYFGPGTRLLVL.

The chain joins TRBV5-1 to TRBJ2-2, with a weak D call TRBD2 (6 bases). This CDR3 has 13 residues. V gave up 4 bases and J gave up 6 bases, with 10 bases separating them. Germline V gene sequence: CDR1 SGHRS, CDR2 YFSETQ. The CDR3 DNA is TGCGCCAGCAGCACGGAGGGGTCCGGGGAGCTGTTTTTT. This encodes CASSTEGSGELFF.

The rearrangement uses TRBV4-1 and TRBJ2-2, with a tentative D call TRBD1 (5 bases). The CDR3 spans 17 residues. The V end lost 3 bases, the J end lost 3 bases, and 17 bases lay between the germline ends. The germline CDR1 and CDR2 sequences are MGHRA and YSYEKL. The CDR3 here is CASSQVGPQRDTGELFF. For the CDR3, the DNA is TGCGCCAGCAGCCAGGTGGGGCCTCAAAGGGACACCGGGGAGCTGTTTTTT.

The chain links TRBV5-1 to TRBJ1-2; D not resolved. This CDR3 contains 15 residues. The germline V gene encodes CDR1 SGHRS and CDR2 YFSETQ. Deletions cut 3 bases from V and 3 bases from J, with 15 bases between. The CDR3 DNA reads TGCGCCAGCAGCTCCCTACAGAAAGCAGACTATGGCTACACCTTC. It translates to CASSSLQKADYGYTF.

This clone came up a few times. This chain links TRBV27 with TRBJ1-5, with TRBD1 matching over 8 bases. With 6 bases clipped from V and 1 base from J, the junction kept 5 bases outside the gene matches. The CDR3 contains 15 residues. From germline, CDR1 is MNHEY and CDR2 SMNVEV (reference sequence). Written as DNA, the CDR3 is TGTGCCAGCAGCGAACAGGGGGTCAGCAATCAGCCCCAGCATTTT. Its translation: CASSEQGVSNQPQHF.

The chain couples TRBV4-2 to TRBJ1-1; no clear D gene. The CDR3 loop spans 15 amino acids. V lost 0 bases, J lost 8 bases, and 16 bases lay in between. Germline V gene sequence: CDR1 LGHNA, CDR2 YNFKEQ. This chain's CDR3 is CASSQDRTRAWEAFF. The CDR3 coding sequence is TGTGCCAGCAGCCAAGATAGGACGAGGGCTTGGGAAGCTTTCTTT.

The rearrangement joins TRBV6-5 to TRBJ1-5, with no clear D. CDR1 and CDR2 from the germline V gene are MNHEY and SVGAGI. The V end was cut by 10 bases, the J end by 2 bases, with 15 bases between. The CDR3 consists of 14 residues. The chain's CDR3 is CATQPSGGNQPQHF. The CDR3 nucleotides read TGTGCCACCCAACCAAGCGGGGGCAATCAGCCCCAGCATTTT.

CDR3 amino acids: CASSLSGWGSGANVLTF. Written as DNA, the CDR3 is TGTGCCAGCAGCTTGTCGGGGTGGGGCTCTGGGGCCAACGTCCTGACTTTC. This sequence joins TRBV5-6 and TRBJ2-6; a weak D match, TRBD2 (5 bases). Trimming cost V 1 base and J 0 bases, with 11 bases left between them. The CDR3 is made up of 17 amino acids. CDR1 SGHDT and CDR2 YYEEEE come from the germline V gene.

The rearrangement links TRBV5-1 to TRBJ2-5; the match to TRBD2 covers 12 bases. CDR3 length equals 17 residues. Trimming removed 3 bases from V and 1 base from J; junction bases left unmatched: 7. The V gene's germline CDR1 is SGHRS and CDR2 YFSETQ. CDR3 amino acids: CASSSLAGGPFQETQYF. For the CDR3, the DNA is TGCGCCAGCAGCTCTCTAGCGGGGGGGCCGTTCCAAGAGACCCAGTACTTC. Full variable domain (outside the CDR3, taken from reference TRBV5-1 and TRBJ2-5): KAGVTQTPRYLIKTRGQQVTLSCSPISGHRSVSWYQQTPGQGLQFLFEYFSETQRNKGNFPGRFSGRQFSNSRSEMNVSTLELGDSALYLCASSSLAGGPFQETQYFGPGTRLLVL.

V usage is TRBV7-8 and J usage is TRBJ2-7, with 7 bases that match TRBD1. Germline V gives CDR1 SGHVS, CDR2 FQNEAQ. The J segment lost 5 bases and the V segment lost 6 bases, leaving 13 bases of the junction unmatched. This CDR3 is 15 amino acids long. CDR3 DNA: TGTGCCAGCAGTCGAAATCCGACAGGGATCGACGAGCAGTACTTC. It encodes CASSRNPTGIDEQYF.

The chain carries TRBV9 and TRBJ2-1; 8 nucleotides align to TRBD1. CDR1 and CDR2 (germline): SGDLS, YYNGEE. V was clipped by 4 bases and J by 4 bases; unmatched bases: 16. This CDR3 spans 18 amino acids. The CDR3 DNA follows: TGTGCCAGCAGCCCCGCCCCCCCGACAGGGGTGGGTTACAATGAGCAGTTCTTC. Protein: CASSPAPPTGVGYNEQFF.

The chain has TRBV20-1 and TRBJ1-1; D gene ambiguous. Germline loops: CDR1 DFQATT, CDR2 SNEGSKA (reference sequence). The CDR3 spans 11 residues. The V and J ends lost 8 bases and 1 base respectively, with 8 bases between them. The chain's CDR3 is CSTRENTEAFF. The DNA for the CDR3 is TGCAGTACGAGGGAGAACACTGAAGCTTTCTTT.

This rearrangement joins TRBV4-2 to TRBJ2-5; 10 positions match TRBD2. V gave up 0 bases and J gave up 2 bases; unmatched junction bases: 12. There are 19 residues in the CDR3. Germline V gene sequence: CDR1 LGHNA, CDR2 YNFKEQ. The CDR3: CASSQDRKVAGGFQETQYF. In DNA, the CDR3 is TGTGCCAGCAGCCAAGACCGGAAAGTAGCGGGGGGATTTCAAGAGACCCAGTACTTC.

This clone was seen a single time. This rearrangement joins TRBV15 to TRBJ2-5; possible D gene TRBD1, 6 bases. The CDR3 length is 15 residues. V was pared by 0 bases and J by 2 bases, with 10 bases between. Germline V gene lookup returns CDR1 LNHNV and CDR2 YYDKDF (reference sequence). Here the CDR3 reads CATSREDSQQETQYF. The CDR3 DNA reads TGTGCCACCAGCAGAGAGGACAGCCAACAAGAGACCCAGTACTTC.

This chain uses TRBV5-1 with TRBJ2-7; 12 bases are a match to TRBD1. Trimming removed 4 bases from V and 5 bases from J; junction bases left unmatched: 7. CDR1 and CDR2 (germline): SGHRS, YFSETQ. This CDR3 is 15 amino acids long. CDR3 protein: CASSATGTGGHEQYF. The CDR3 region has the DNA TGCGCCAGCAGCGCAACCGGGACAGGGGGCCACGAGCAGTACTTC.

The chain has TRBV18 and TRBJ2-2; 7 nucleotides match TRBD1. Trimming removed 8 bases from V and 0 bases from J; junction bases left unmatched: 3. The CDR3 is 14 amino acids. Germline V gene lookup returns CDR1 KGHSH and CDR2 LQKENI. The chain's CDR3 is CASGGQPNTGELFF. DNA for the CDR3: TGTGCCAGCGGGGGACAGCCGAACACCGGGGAGCTGTTTTTT.

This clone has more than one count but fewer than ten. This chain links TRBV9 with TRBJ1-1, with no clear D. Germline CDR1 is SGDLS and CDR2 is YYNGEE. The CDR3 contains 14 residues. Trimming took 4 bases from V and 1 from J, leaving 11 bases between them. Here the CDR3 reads CASSPLIWNTEAFF. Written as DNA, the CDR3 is TGTGCCAGCAGCCCCCTTATATGGAACACTGAAGCTTTCTTT.

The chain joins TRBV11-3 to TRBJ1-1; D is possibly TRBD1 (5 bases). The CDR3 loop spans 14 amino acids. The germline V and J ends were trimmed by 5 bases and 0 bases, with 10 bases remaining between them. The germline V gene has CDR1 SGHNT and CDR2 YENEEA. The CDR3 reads CASSPGGLNTEAFF. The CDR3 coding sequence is TGTGCCAGCAGCCCCGGGGGGTTGAACACTGAAGCTTTCTTT. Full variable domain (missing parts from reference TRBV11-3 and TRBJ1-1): EAGVVQSPRYKIIEKKQPVAFWCNPISGHNTLYWYLQNLGQGPELLIRYENEEAVDDSQLPKDRFSAERLKGVDSTLKIQPAELGDSAVYLCASSPGGLNTEAFFGQGTRLTVV.

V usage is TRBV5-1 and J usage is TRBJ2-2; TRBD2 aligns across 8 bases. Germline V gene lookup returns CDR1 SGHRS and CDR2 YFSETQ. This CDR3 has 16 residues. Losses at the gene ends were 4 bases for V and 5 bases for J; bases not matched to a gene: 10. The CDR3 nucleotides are TGCGCCAGCAGCCCCGCCCCAGCGGGGGATACCGGGGAGCTGTTTTTT. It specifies CASSPAPAGDTGELFF. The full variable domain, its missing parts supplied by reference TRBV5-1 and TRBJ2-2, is KAGVTQTPRYLIKTRGQQVTLSCSPISGHRSVSWYQQTPGQGLQFLFEYFSETQRNKGNFPGRFSGRQFSNSRSEMNVSTLELGDSALYLCASSPAPAGDTGELFFGEGSRLTVL.

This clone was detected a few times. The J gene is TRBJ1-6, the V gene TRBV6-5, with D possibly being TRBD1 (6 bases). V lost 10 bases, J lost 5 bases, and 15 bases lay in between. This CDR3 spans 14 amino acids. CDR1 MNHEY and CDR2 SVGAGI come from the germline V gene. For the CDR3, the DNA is TGTGCCACCAATGTACAGGGTGATAATTCACCCCTCCACTTT. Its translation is CATNVQGDNSPLHF.

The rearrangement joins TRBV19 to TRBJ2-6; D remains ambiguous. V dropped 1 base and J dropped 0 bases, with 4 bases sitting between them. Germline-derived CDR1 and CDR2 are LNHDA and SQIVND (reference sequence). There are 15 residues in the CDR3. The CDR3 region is CASSIGLSGANVLTF. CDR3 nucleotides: TGTGCCAGTAGTATAGGTCTCTCTGGGGCCAACGTCCTGACTTTC.

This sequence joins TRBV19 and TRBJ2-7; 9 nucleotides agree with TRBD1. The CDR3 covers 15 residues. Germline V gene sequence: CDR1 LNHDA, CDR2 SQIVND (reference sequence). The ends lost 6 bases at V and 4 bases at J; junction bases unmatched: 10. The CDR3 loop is CASSPLGTGSYEQYF. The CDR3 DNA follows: TGTGCCAGTAGCCCACTAGGGACAGGGTCGTACGAGCAGTACTTC. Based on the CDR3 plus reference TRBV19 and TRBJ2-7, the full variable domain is DGGITQSPKYLFRKEGQNVTLSCEQNLNHDAMYWYRQDPGQGLRLIYYSQIVNDFQKGDIAEGYSVSREKKESFPLTVTSAQKNPTAFYLCASSPLGTGSYEQYFGPGTRLTVT.